This entry is about one T cell receptor (beta chain). Its antigen remains unknown. TCRdb recomputed calls from the RT-PCR reads with MiXCR, one row per CDR3 protein. Of roughly 700,000 distinct CDR3 sequences listed, about 14% are singletons. This CDR3 spans 14 amino acids. V lost 1 base, J lost 3 bases, and 10 bases lay in between. Germline V gives CDR1 SGHTA, CDR2 FQGNSA. The entry originates in a study of response to subunit inactivated influenza vaccine. General study results and limits: After each seasonal influenza vaccination, few new T cells are recruited, the authors suggested.

Specimen: PBMCs from blood, collected 14 to 15 days before vaccination. The chain has TRBV7-2 and TRBJ2-7; possible D gene TRBD2, 5 bases. The TCR originated in a man in his fifties or sixties who received an inactivated influenza vaccine. CDR3 loop: CASSLGGKIYEQYF. As DNA, the CDR3 is TGTGCCAGCAGCTTAGGAGGGAAGATCTACGAGCAGTACTTC.